Shown below are 14 T cell receptor beta chains from a single sample sequenced in a study of human thymus T cells. Thymic resections from corrective heart surgery supplied the tissue. Some clones are missing from TCRdb's copy, which holds only in-frame ones; the method was immunoSEQ multiplex PCR. The table shows tens of thousands of clones, with about 95% occurring only once. Sequencing input: thymus tissue. These receptors were collected from a girl under three years old with a congenital heart defect but otherwise immunologically healthy.

The chain recombines TRBV12-5 with TRBJ2-5, with 7 bases aligning to TRBD1. The V gene end was trimmed by 1 base and the J gene end by 4 bases; junction bases not matched to a gene: 15. The length of the CDR3 is 18 residues. CDR1 and CDR2 (germline): LGHNT, FRNRAP. This CDR3 is CASGLANIKDRPPETQYF. The CDR3 coding sequence is TGTGCTAGTGGTTTGGCAAACATAAAGGACAGGCCCCCAGAGACCCAGTACTTC.

This sequence joins TRBV29-1 and TRBJ2-5; the match to TRBD1 covers 9 bases. V lost 7 bases and J lost 3; bases outside the gene matches: 3. Germline-derived CDR1 and CDR2 are SQVTM and ANQGSEA. The CDR3 is made up of 12 amino acids. The CDR3 nucleotides are TGCAGCGCCAGGACAGGGGAAGAGACCCAGTACTTC. This codes for CSARTGEETQYF.

This chain links TRBV7-2 with TRBJ2-5; 8 bases are a match to TRBD2. Germline assignment: CDR1 SGHTA and CDR2 FQGNSA. J lost 3 bases, V lost 5 bases, and 11 bases had no gene match. This CDR3 has 16 residues. CDR3 bases: TGTGCCAGCAGCAGAGGACTAGCTGAATTGAAAGAGACCCAGTACTTC. This codes for CASSRGLAELKETQYF.

This chain joins TRBV5-6 and TRBJ2-2; TRBD2 agrees at 9 bases. Germline assignment: CDR1 SGHDT and CDR2 YYEEEE. CDR3 size: 17 residues. Trimming took 7 bases from V and 2 from J; bases not matched to a gene: 12. CDR3: CASDLGLAGLNTGELFF. The DNA for the CDR3 is TGTGCCAGCGACCTTGGGCTAGCGGGGCTTAACACCGGGGAGCTGTTTTTT.

The chain combines TRBV19 with TRBJ1-2; 7 positions match TRBD1. Trimming at V came to 7 bases and at J to 3 bases, leaving 8 bases not matched to a gene. The CDR3 has 14 amino acids. Per germline, CDR1 LNHDA and CDR2 SQIVND (reference sequence). DNA for the CDR3: TGTGCCAGTAAGGAGACAGGGTCAGACTATGGCTACACCTTC. Translated, it gives CASKETGSDYGYTF.

J is TRBJ1-5 and V is TRBV15; maybe TRBD1 (5 bases). V lost 5 bases to trimming and J lost 3 bases, with 14 bases between them. The length of the CDR3 is 15 residues. Looked up from germline, CDR1 is LNHNV and CDR2 is YYDKDF (reference sequence). CDR3: CATSEQERNNQPQHF. The CDR3 region has the DNA TGTGCCACCAGCGAACAGGAGAGAAACAATCAGCCCCAGCATTTT.

CDR3 sequence: CASGLTTGRLNEKLFF. DNA for the CDR3: TGTGCTAGTGGTTTGACGACAGGGAGACTGAATGAAAAACTGTTTTTT. The chain employs TRBV12-5 and TRBJ1-4; the match to TRBD1 covers 7 bases. CDR1 is LGHNT and CDR2 is FRNRAP in the germline V gene. The CDR3 contains 16 residues. The V and J ends lost 2 bases and 5 bases, in that order; junction bases with no gene match: 8. Drawing the rest from reference TRBV12-5 and TRBJ1-4, the complete variable domain is DARVTQTPRHKVTEMGQEVTMRCQPILGHNTVFWYRQTMMQGLELLAYFRNRAPLDDSGMPKDRFSAEMPDATLATLKIQPSEPRDSAVYFCASGLTTGRLNEKLFFGSGTQLSVL.

The genes are TRBV9 and TRBJ1-4; no clear D gene. The CDR3 spans 17 residues. The ends were cut back, 2 bases at V and 2 bases at J, with 16 bases in the middle. Germline-derived CDR1 and CDR2 are SGDLS and YYNGEE. The CDR3 here is CASSVYLGRCTNEKLFF. In DNA form, the CDR3 reads TGTGCCAGCAGCGTTTACCTAGGACGGTGCACTAATGAAAAACTGTTTTTT.

This clone has a single count. The gene calls are TRBV7-2 and TRBJ1-2, with unresolved D. Germline CDR1 and CDR2: SGHTA and FQGNSA. This CDR3 contains 15 residues. With 3 bases removed from V and 4 bases from J, the gap between germline ends came to 15 bases. CDR3 sequence reads: CASSFRCGDGYGYTF. The CDR3 DNA reads as TGTGCCAGCAGCTTCCGGTGTGGGGATGGCTATGGCTACACCTTC.

The V gene is TRBV25-1, the J gene TRBJ2-1; maybe TRBD1 (7 bases). Germline V gene sequence: CDR1 MGHDK, CDR2 SYGVNS. V dropped 3 bases and J dropped 7 bases, with 13 bases sitting between them. This CDR3 contains 14 residues. The CDR3 coding sequence is TGTGCCAGCAGTGAGATACAGGGGAGGAATGAGCAGTTCTTC. Residues: CASSEIQGRNEQFF. Full variable domain (rest looked up from reference TRBV25-1 and TRBJ2-1): EADIYQTPRYLVIGTGKKITLECSQTMGHDKMYWYQQDPGMELHLIHYSYGVNSTEKGDLSSESTVSRIRTEHFPLTLESARPSHTSQYLCASSEIQGRNEQFFGPGTRLTVL.

The chain carries TRBV7-6 and TRBJ2-3; a possible D gene is TRBD1 (6 bases). Germline CDR1 and CDR2: SGHVS and FNYEAQ. This CDR3 is built from 17 residues. V was shortened by 5 bases and J by 0 bases, with 18 bases between the two germline ends. CDR3 nucleotides: TGTGCCAGCAGCCCTCGGACAGCCCGCACTAGCACAGATACGCAGTATTTT. Amino acids: CASSPRTARTSTDTQYF.

The rearrangement uses TRBV4-2 and TRBJ2-3, with 10 bases lining up with TRBD2. V lost 0 bases and J lost 2; bases outside the gene matches: 11. CDR1 is LGHNA and CDR2 is YNFKEQ in the germline V gene. The CDR3 is 19 amino acids. The CDR3 protein is CASSQDCGSGRTYTDTQYF. The CDR3 DNA reads as TGTGCCAGCAGCCAAGACTGTGGTAGCGGGAGGACCTACACAGATACGCAGTATTTT.

This clone was recorded only once. V is TRBV27 and J is TRBJ1-2; D unresolved. Germline values: CDR1 MNHEY, CDR2 SMNVEV (reference sequence). This CDR3 contains 17 residues. The V end was cut by 5 bases, the J end by 4 bases, with 23 bases between. CDR3 coding DNA: TGTGCCAGCAGTACCGAATCGGCTAAAGAGCATCCCTATGGCTACACCTTC. This gives the protein CASSTESAKEHPYGYTF.

This chain connects TRBV27 to TRBJ2-1; the D gene is possibly TRBD2 (6 bases). The CDR3 loop spans 15 amino acids. Germline-derived CDR1 and CDR2 are MNHEY and SMNVEV (reference sequence). Between the trimmed V and J ends, which lost 4 bases and 8 bases, there was a span of 18 bases. Here the CDR3 reads CASSCPGSPRHEQFF. The CDR3 DNA reads as TGTGCCAGCAGTTGCCCCGGGAGCCCACGCCATGAGCAGTTCTTC.